Each of the 21 T cell receptor beta chains below was sequenced from the same sample in a study of blood T cell repertoires in COVID-19. Here immunoSEQ multiplex PCR was the method, and the copy in TCRdb shows in-frame clones only, minus some. The table includes tens of thousands of clones, about 76% detected once. Sequenced sample: peripheral blood. Receptors were obtained from an elderly woman with active or convalescent COVID-19.

This clone was recorded a few times. Other DNA sequences in the same sample also yield this CDR3. This chain links TRBV7-3 with TRBJ2-1, with 15 positions matching TRBD2. CDR3 length equals 16 residues. Germline values: CDR1 SGHTA, CDR2 FQGTGA. V was clipped by 3 bases and J by 4 bases; unmatched bases: 1. For the CDR3, the DNA is TGTGCCAGCAGCTTGGGGACTAGCGGGGGGTACAATGAGCAGTTCTTC. Its protein is CASSLGTSGGYNEQFF. The full variable domain, in which reference TRBV7-3 and TRBJ2-1 provide the parts outside the CDR3, is GAGVSQTPSNKVTEKGKYVELRCDPISGHTALYWYRQSLGQGPEFLIYFQGTGAADDSGLPNDRFFAVRPEGSVSTLKIQRTERGDSAVYLCASSLGTSGGYNEQFFGPGTRLTVL.

The V gene is TRBV5-4, the J gene TRBJ2-3, with a possible D match to TRBD1 (7 bases). V lost 1 base to trimming and J lost 5 bases, with 11 bases between them. Germline V gives CDR1 SGHNT, CDR2 YYREEE (reference sequence). This CDR3 spans 14 amino acids. CDR3 in DNA: TGTGCCAGCAGCTTGAATCAGGGGGGAGATACGCAGTATTTT. Its translation is CASSLNQGGDTQYF.

Worth noting for this clone: A junction boundary mismatches the germline segment, possibly from a read error. The V gene is TRBV7-7, the J gene TRBJ1-5, with D possibly matching TRBD1 (6 bases). CDR3 size: 13 residues. The germline gives CDR1 SSHAT, CDR2 FNYEAQ (reference sequence). CDR3 sequence reads: CASSAGVNQPQHF. The CDR3 nucleotides read TGTGCTAGCAGCGCAGGGGTCAATCAGCCCCAGCATTTT.

The chain couples TRBV13 to TRBJ1-4; 7 nucleotides match TRBD1. After removal of 5 bases from V and 6 bases from J, the junction contained 9 bases not matched to a gene. Germline CDR1 reads PRHDT; CDR2 reads FYEKMQ (reference sequence). The CDR3 is made up of 15 amino acids. CDR3 sequence reads: CASSPGAGTDEKLFF. CDR3 in DNA: TGTGCCAGCAGCCCAGGTGCCGGGACAGATGAAAAACTGTTTTTT. The full variable domain, in which reference TRBV13 and TRBJ1-4 provide the parts outside the CDR3, is AAGVIQSPRHLIKEKRETATLKCYPIPRHDTVYWYQQGPGQDPQFLISFYEKMQSDKGSIPDRFSAQQFSDYHSELNMSSLELGDSALYFCASSPGAGTDEKLFFGSGTQLSVL.

The chain links TRBV6-2 or TRBV6-3 to TRBJ2-1; 10 nucleotides agree with TRBD1. CDR1 and CDR2 (germline): MNHEY, SVGEGT. CDR3 length: 18 amino acids. V was clipped by 0 bases and J by 3 bases; unmatched bases: 8. This chain's CDR3 is CASSYSRDRGGYYNEQFF. In DNA form, the CDR3 reads TGTGCCAGCAGTTACTCTCGGGACAGGGGCGGATACTACAATGAGCAGTTCTTC.

The J gene is TRBJ1-2, the V gene TRBV18; D is unclear. This CDR3 region has 14 residues. Germline CDR1 KGHSH, CDR2 LQKENI. Trimming stripped 0 bases from V and 5 bases from J, with 10 bases between. The CDR3 coding sequence is TGTGCCAGCTCACCACCGAGGGTAGGGTATGGCTACACCTTC. Its translation: CASSPPRVGYGYTF.

J is TRBJ1-2 and V is TRBV3-1 (or the pseudogene TRBV3-2), with TRBD1 identical over 8 bases. CDR1 and CDR2 (germline): LGHDT, YNNKEL (reference sequence). With V trimmed by 1 base and J by 7 bases, 2 bases remained unmatched. The CDR3 spans 13 residues. CDR3: CASSQGGQAGYTF. CDR3 in DNA: TGTGCCAGCAGCCAAGGGGGACAGGCTGGCTACACCTTC.

This clone was counted a single time. The chain is built from TRBV28 and TRBJ1-2; maybe TRBD1 (5 bases). CDR1 is MDHEN, CDR2 SYDVKM, per germline. The CDR3 consists of 14 residues. The ends were cut back, 3 bases at V and 4 bases at J, with 12 bases in the middle. In DNA form, the CDR3 reads TGTGCCAGCAGTTTCGCGACAGCGACCTATGGCTACACCTTC. Residues: CASSFATATYGYTF.

Note on this clone: Mismatch with germline at one junction end may stem from a read error. The CDR3 DNA follows: TGTGCTAGCAGCTTATGGGGCTTGGAGACCCAGTACTTC. Protein sequence: CASSLWGLETQYF. The V call is TRBV7-7, the J call TRBJ2-5; D may be TRBD1 (5 bases). The CDR3 loop spans 13 amino acids. Per the germline V gene, CDR1 is SSHAT and CDR2 is FNYEAQ (reference sequence).

The gene calls are TRBV7-2 and TRBJ1-6, with unresolved D. From germline, CDR1 is SGHTA and CDR2 FQGNSA. The CDR3 loop spans 16 amino acids. With 2 bases removed from V and 9 bases from J, the gap between germline ends came to 17 bases. In nucleotides, the CDR3 is TGTGCCAGCAGCTTATCCCCGGGGAAAGTCATTTCACCCCTCCACTTT. Its translation: CASSLSPGKVISPLHF.

The chain links TRBV2 to TRBJ2-2; TRBD1 agrees at 7 bases. V trimming: 6 bases; J trimming: 7 bases; junction bases outside the gene matches: 8. The CDR3 spans 14 residues. Germline lookup yields CDR1 SNHLY and CDR2 FYNNEI. The CDR3 sequence is CASSLQGPGGELFF. DNA for the CDR3: TGTGCCAGCAGCCTACAGGGGCCGGGCGGGGAGCTGTTTTTT.

Worth noting for this clone: The same CDR3 is also encoded by other DNA sequences in this sample. The rearrangement uses TRBV3-1 (or the pseudogene TRBV3-2) and TRBJ1-1; no definite D call. This CDR3 spans 14 amino acids. V dropped 1 base and J dropped 1 base, with 7 bases sitting between them. Looked up from germline, CDR1 is LGHDT and CDR2 is YNNKEL (reference sequence). The CDR3 DNA reads TGTGCCAGCAGCCAAGGGTCGGGGAACACTGAAGCTTTCTTT. This codes for CASSQGSGNTEAFF.

The V call is TRBV14, the J call TRBJ1-1, with D unresolved. Germline V gene lookup returns CDR1 SGHDN and CDR2 FVKESK. Trimming took off 4 bases at V and 6 bases at J, with 9 bases between the two ends. The CDR3 runs 12 residues. CDR3 region: CASSLVGAEAFF. The CDR3 DNA reads as TGTGCCAGCAGCCTTGTAGGAGCTGAAGCTTTCTTT.

This chain joins TRBV5-1 and TRBJ1-6, with D possibly being TRBD1 (6 bases). This CDR3 is built from 14 residues. Germline lookup yields CDR1 SGHRS and CDR2 YFSETQ. Trimming left V 3 bases short and J 9 bases short, with 13 bases between. The CDR3 here is CASSSSGGRSPLHF. CDR3 sequence (DNA): TGCGCCAGCAGCTCCTCGGGGGGCCGTTCACCCCTCCACTTT.

This chain links TRBV3-1 (or the pseudogene TRBV3-2) with TRBJ1-1; possible D gene TRBD1, 5 bases. In germline, CDR1 is LGHDT, CDR2 YNNKEL (reference sequence). Trimming left V 0 bases short and J 1 base short, with 12 bases between. CDR3 length: 16 residues. The CDR3 nucleotides read TGTGCCAGCAGCCAAGATCGCCCTGGGGCGAACACTGAAGCTTTCTTT. Its translation is CASSQDRPGANTEAFF.

V and J are TRBV11-2 and TRBJ2-3, with D possibly being TRBD1 (7 bases). V shed 2 bases and J shed 4 bases, with 13 bases lying between them. The CDR3 covers 15 residues. Germline assignment: CDR1 SGHAT and CDR2 FQNNGV. The DNA for the CDR3 is TGTGCCAGCAGCTTACGAGGCAGGGGGGCAGATACGCAGTATTTT. Translation: CASSLRGRGADTQYF.

The V and J genes are TRBV16 and TRBJ1-1, with TRBD1 matching 9 bases. Germline CDR1 reads KGHSY; CDR2 reads FQNENV. The CDR3 is 14 amino acids. The V segment lost 4 bases and the J segment 2 bases; nucleotides outside the gene matches: 2. The CDR3 DNA is TGTGCCAGCAGCCGGGGACAGGGAAACACTGAAGCTTTCTTT. Translation: CASSRGQGNTEAFF.

In its sample, this clone was seen once. This chain uses TRBV2 with TRBJ1-3, with a tentative D call TRBD1 (5 bases). Germline CDR1 reads SNHLY; CDR2 reads FYNNEI. V was clipped by 6 bases and J by 4 bases, with 10 bases between them. This CDR3 has 13 residues. The CDR3 reads CASSTGVGNTIYF. The CDR3 DNA is TGTGCCAGCAGCACAGGCGTGGGAAACACCATATATTTT. Combining the CDR3 with reference TRBV2 and TRBJ1-3 gives the whole variable domain EPEVTQTPSHQVTQMGQEVILRCVPISNHLYFYWYRQILGQKVEFLVSFYNNEISEKSEIFDDQFSVERPDGSNFTLKIRSTKLEDSAMYFCASSTGVGNTIYFGEGSWLTVV.

This clone was picked up one time. The chain carries TRBV5-3 and TRBJ1-2; D is possibly TRBD1 (6 bases). TRBV5-3 is known as an ORF, though its function is uncertain. V was clipped by 4 bases and J by 0 bases, with 13 bases between them. CDR3 length: 15 amino acids. The CDR3 DNA reads TGTGCCAGAAGCCTCGGACAGACCGCTAACTATGGCTACACCTTC. Its translation is CARSLGQTANYGYTF.

V is TRBV18 and J is TRBJ1-2, with D uncertain. The CDR3 spans 13 residues. Germline CDR1 KGHSH, CDR2 LQKENI. Between the trimmed V and J ends, which lost 3 bases and 1 base, there was a span of 6 bases. The CDR3 protein is CASSPDNNYGYTF. The CDR3 region has the DNA TGTGCCAGCTCACCCGACAATAACTATGGCTACACCTTC. The variable domain in full, completed from reference TRBV18 and TRBJ1-2, reads NAGVMQNPRHLVRRRGQEARLRCSPMKGHSHVYWYRQLPEEGLKFMVYLQKENIIDESGMPKERFSAEFPKEGPSILRIQQVVRGDSAAYFCASSPDNNYGYTFGSGTRLTVV.

This rearrangement joins TRBV27 to TRBJ2-3; unclear D gene. In germline, CDR1 is MNHEY, CDR2 SMNVEV (reference sequence). CDR3 length equals 13 residues. The V end lost 3 bases, the J end lost 5 bases, and 9 bases lay between the germline ends. CDR3 nucleotides: TGTGCCAGCAGTTTTCAAAATTTAGATACGCAGTATTTT. Encoded protein: CASSFQNLDTQYF.